The 27 T cell receptor beta chains listed next were all sequenced from one sample in a study of Ad26.COV2.S vaccination and SARS-CoV-2 variants. Sequencing used immunoSEQ multiplex PCR; TCRdb keeps in-frame clones, though not all of them. The data hold about 480,000 clones, with approximately 88% observed a single time. Treatment here: roughly 18 received Ad26.COV2.S at low or high dose, single or two shots; a few received placebo; per-sample allocation not given. Sampling was performed 63 days after the first vaccine or placebo injection. The sample was peripheral blood, taken in a trial of Ad26.COV2.S vaccine versus placebo. The receptors derive from a person aged 18-60 years who received the Ad26.COV2.S COVID-19 vaccine or a placebo.

The V gene is TRBV15, the J gene TRBJ1-6; D remains ambiguous. The V gene's germline CDR1 is LNHNV and CDR2 YYDKDF (reference sequence). Trimming took 0 bases from V and 12 from J, leaving 12 bases between them. The CDR3 has 14 amino acids. CDR3 in DNA: TGTGCCACCAGCAGAGACCCAGGAGTAGAACCCCTCCACTTT. Protein: CATSRDPGVEPLHF.

This chain connects TRBV4-3 to TRBJ2-4; D gene uncertain. The CDR3 contains 13 residues. The V gene's germline CDR1 is LGHNA and CDR2 YSLEER. The V end was cut by 1 base, the J end by 5 bases, with 6 bases between. The CDR3 is CASSQGLENIQYF. The CDR3 region has the DNA TGCGCCAGCAGCCAAGGTCTCGAAAACATTCAGTACTTC.

The V and J genes are TRBV5-1 and TRBJ2-6; either TRBD1 or TRBD2 may supply D (5 bases each). Trimming removed 2 bases from V and 0 bases from J, with 15 bases in between. The germline V gene has CDR1 SGHRS and CDR2 YFSETQ. The CDR3 has 18 amino acids. CDR3 bases: TGCGCCAGCAGCTTCCTCCCAGGGACGAGCTCTGGGGCCAACGTCCTGACTTTC. Translated: CASSFLPGTSSGANVLTF.

V gene TRBV7-9 combines with J gene TRBJ2-1, with D unclear. The CDR3 has 16 residues. With 2 bases removed from V and 3 bases from J, the gap between germline ends came to 14 bases. Germline CDR1 is SEHNR and CDR2 is FQNEAQ (reference sequence). In DNA form, the CDR3 reads TGTGCCAGCAGCTTATGGGCTGCCGCGGTCTACAATGAGCAGTTCTTC. This codes for CASSLWAAAVYNEQFF. Full variable domain (remainder filled in from reference TRBV7-9 and TRBJ2-1): DTGVSQNPRHKITKRGQNVTFRCDPISEHNRLYWYRQTLGQGPEFLTYFQNEAQLEKSRLLSDRFSAERPKGSFSTLEIQRTEQGDSAMYLCASSLWAAAVYNEQFFGPGTRLTVL.

The chain uses TRBV10-3 and TRBJ1-1, with D perhaps TRBD1 (5 bases). This CDR3 has 12 residues. Germline values: CDR1 ENHRY, CDR2 SYGVKD. V lost 10 bases, J lost 0 bases, and 9 bases lay in between. In DNA, the CDR3 is TGTGCCACAGGGACGGTGAACACTGAAGCTTTCTTT. This sequence encodes CATGTVNTEAFF.

The chain carries TRBV20-1 and TRBJ2-1, with TRBD2 as a possible D gene (5 bases). The CDR3 loop spans 11 amino acids. Trimming left V 6 bases short and J 10 bases short, with 13 bases between. Germline loops: CDR1 DFQATT, CDR2 SNEGSKA (reference sequence). The CDR3, as DNA: TGCAGTGCCAGAACGTTAGCGGAGCAGTTCTTC. It translates to CSARTLAEQFF.

The V call is TRBV28, the J call TRBJ1-1; D is perhaps TRBD1 (5 bases). V lost 5 bases and J 0 bases, leaving 16 bases between the germline ends. Germline CDR1 and CDR2: MDHEN and SYDVKM. This CDR3 is built from 16 residues. This CDR3 is CASSPGGTAMNTEAFF. The CDR3 DNA sequence: TGTGCCAGCAGTCCGGGAGGGACGGCCATGAACACTGAAGCTTTCTTT.

The rearrangement joins TRBV4-3 to TRBJ1-2; the D is unclear. The CDR3 is 14 amino acids. CDR1 is LGHNA, CDR2 YSLEER, per germline. The V and J ends lost 0 bases and 4 bases respectively, with 9 bases between them. CDR3 nucleotides: TGCGCCAGCAGCCAAGAGCCACCTGTCTATGGCTACACCTTC. Its protein product is CASSQEPPVYGYTF.

This chain uses TRBV6-2 or TRBV6-3 with TRBJ2-1, with 10 bases fitting TRBD2. Germline V lookup: CDR1 MNHEY, CDR2 SVGEGT. V lost 0 bases and J lost 12; bases outside the gene matches: 11. The CDR3 totals 16 residues. The CDR3, as DNA: TGTGCCAGCAGTTACTCCACCGGGCTAGCGGGAGAGGGGCAGTTCTTC. It is translated as CASSYSTGLAGEGQFF.

The DNA of the CDR3 is TGTGCCAGCTCACAACGACCATCATACGGGGCCATGGAAGTTGTTGAAGCTTTCTTT. It translates to CASSQRPSYGAMEVVEAFF. The chain combines TRBV18 with TRBJ1-1; the D gene is possibly TRBD1 (5 bases). CDR3 length: 19 residues. The V and J ends lost 4 bases and 7 bases respectively, with 31 bases between them. Per germline, CDR1 KGHSH and CDR2 LQKENI.

The chain links TRBV4-1 to TRBJ1-2; tentative D call: TRBD1 (5 bases). Trimming removed 5 bases at V and 6 bases at J, with 19 bases between. The CDR3 has 15 residues. CDR1 is MGHRA and CDR2 is YSYEKL in the germline V gene. The chain's CDR3 is CASSGGGYGFHGYTF. The DNA of the CDR3 is TGCGCCAGCAGCGGTGGGGGGTATGGCTTTCATGGCTACACCTTC.

V usage is TRBV28 and J usage is TRBJ2-5; 7 nucleotides agree with TRBD2. In germline, CDR1 is MDHEN, CDR2 SYDVKM. CDR3 size: 15 residues. Unmatched junction bases numbered 8, after V lost 5 bases and J lost 2 bases. CDR3 amino acids: CASSAAGLPQETQYF. CDR3 DNA: TGTGCCAGCAGTGCAGCGGGACTACCACAAGAGACCCAGTACTTC.

This clone was recorded a few times. The V and J genes are TRBV6-1 and TRBJ1-3; TRBD1 matches 7 bases. The CDR3 is made up of 18 amino acids. J lost 4 bases, V lost 1 base, and 13 bases had no gene match. CDR1 and CDR2 from the germline V gene are MNHNS and SASEGT. The CDR3 bases are TGTGCCAGCAGTGAAGGGGCCATTACAGGGGTCGGGGGAAACACCATATATTTT. Encoded protein: CASSEGAITGVGGNTIYF.

The chain uses TRBV27 and TRBJ1-2, with D maybe TRBD1 (6 bases). Trimming took off 0 bases at V and 5 bases at J, with 16 bases between the two ends. Germline CDR1 is MNHEY and CDR2 is SMNVEV (reference sequence). This CDR3 is 16 amino acids long. Written as DNA, the CDR3 is TGTGCCAGCAGTTTATCGGTCCCGGGACACTTATATGGCTACACCTTC. Its translation is CASSLSVPGHLYGYTF.

Only a few counts were recorded for this clone. This chain joins TRBV7-9 and TRBJ1-1; D is possibly TRBD1 (5 bases). The CDR3 is made up of 15 amino acids. The V gene's germline CDR1 is SEHNR and CDR2 FQNEAQ (reference sequence). Trimming cost V 1 base and J 1 base, with 10 bases left between them. The CDR3 sequence: CASSLVQGQNTEAFF. As DNA, the CDR3 is TGTGCCAGCAGCTTAGTTCAGGGTCAGAACACTGAAGCTTTCTTT.

This clone appeared a single time. The chain couples TRBV5-4 to TRBJ2-7; D may match TRBD1 or TRBD2 (5 bases each). Per the germline V gene, CDR1 is SGHNT and CDR2 is YYREEE (reference sequence). This CDR3 is built from 14 residues. V was pared by 4 bases and J by 2 bases, with 13 bases between. CDR3 DNA: TGTGCCAGCAGCCCTCGGGACGGTACCTACGAGCAGTACTTC. Its protein product is CASSPRDGTYEQYF.

The V gene is TRBV28, the J gene TRBJ2-7, with 10 bases lining up with TRBD2. This CDR3 has 15 residues. V lost 6 bases and J lost 6; bases outside the gene matches: 11. CDR1 and CDR2 (germline): MDHEN, SYDVKM. This CDR3 reads CASRPPPAGGPEQYF. The CDR3 bases are TGTGCCAGCAGACCCCCCCCAGCGGGAGGGCCCGAGCAGTACTTC.

Notes on this clone: The germline gene is not matched at one end of the junction; a read error may be the cause. V and J are TRBV19 and TRBJ1-2; tentatively, D is TRBD1 (5 bases). Per germline, CDR1 LNHDA and CDR2 SQIVND (reference sequence). This CDR3 comprises 13 residues. The CDR3, as DNA: TGTGCCAGTAGTATAGAGCCCCGGGACCTGCGTTACTTC. As protein: CASSIEPRDLRYF.

CDR3 DNA sequence: TGCAGTGCTAGTCGACGTGGGGGCCAAGCGGGATTTATAGATACGCAGTATTTT. Protein product: CSASRRGGQAGFIDTQYF. This chain links TRBV20-1 with TRBJ2-3; TRBD2 might be the D (7 bases). The CDR3 consists of 18 residues. Between the trimmed V and J ends, which lost 3 bases and 5 bases, there was a span of 27 bases. CDR1 is DFQATT and CDR2 is SNEGSKA in the germline V gene (reference sequence).

This chain uses TRBV19 with TRBJ1-5; D unclear. Trimming removed 9 bases from V and 6 bases from J, with 6 bases in between. The CDR3 runs to 10 residues. Per the germline V gene, CDR1 is LNHDA and CDR2 is SQIVND (reference sequence). CDR3 DNA: TGTGCCAGCGGAGGTCAGCCCCAGCATTTT. Protein sequence: CASGGQPQHF.

The J gene is TRBJ1-1, the V gene TRBV28; 9 nucleotides line up with TRBD1. This CDR3 region has 15 residues. V lost 8 bases to trimming and J lost 1 base; unmatched junction nucleotides: 8. CDR1 MDHEN and CDR2 SYDVKM come from the germline V gene. The DNA for the CDR3 is TGTGCCAGCCCCCCAATGACAGGGGGGAACACTGAAGCTTTCTTT. Translated, it gives CASPPMTGGNTEAFF.

The sample holds one count of this clone. The rearrangement uses TRBV5-1 and TRBJ2-3; D remains unclear. Germline CDR1 SGHRS, CDR2 YFSETQ. The CDR3 spans 12 residues. With 0 bases removed from V and 5 bases from J, the gap between germline ends came to 4 bases. CDR3 in amino acids: CASSLEGDTQYF. CDR3 nucleotide sequence: TGCGCCAGCAGCTTGGAAGGAGATACGCAGTATTTT.

This clone appeared a single time. As DNA, the CDR3 is TGCGCCAGCAGCCAAGACCCCGGGTTAGCGGATGAGCAGTTCTTC. Protein: CASSQDPGLADEQFF. The V call is TRBV4-3, the J call TRBJ2-1; maybe TRBD2 (6 bases). Germline values: CDR1 LGHNA, CDR2 YSLEER. This CDR3 has 15 amino acids. Trimming left V 0 bases short and J 8 bases short, with 14 bases between.

This rearrangement joins TRBV5-6 to TRBJ1-4; no reliable D call. V lost 0 bases and J 6 bases, leaving 15 bases between the germline ends. Germline V gene lookup returns CDR1 SGHDT and CDR2 YYEEEE. The CDR3 totals 16 residues. Here the CDR3 DNA reads TGTGCCAGCAGCTTGGCCGCGTCAGTGCGAGATGAAAAACTGTTTTTT. Residues: CASSLAASVRDEKLFF. The complete variable domain, with remaining parts taken from reference TRBV5-6 and TRBJ1-4, reads DAGVTQSPTHLIKTRGQQVTLRCSPKSGHDTVSWYQQALGQGPQFIFQYYEEEERQRGNFPDRFSGHQFPNYSSELNVNALLLGDSALYLCASSLAASVRDEKLFFGSGTQLSVL.

Written as DNA, the CDR3 is TGTGCCAGCAGCCGCACAGGGTTGTACGAGCAGTACTTC. It codes for CASSRTGLYEQYF. The chain combines TRBV7-8 with TRBJ2-7, with D maybe TRBD1 (6 bases). The V end lost 5 bases, the J end lost 4 bases, and 12 bases lay between the germline ends. This CDR3 is 13 amino acids long. Germline V gives CDR1 SGHVS, CDR2 FQNEAQ.

This rearrangement joins TRBV28 to TRBJ1-4; D is possibly TRBD1 (6 bases). This CDR3 contains 14 residues. V was cut by 7 bases and J by 8 bases, with 17 bases left in between. The germline V gene has CDR1 MDHEN and CDR2 SYDVKM. CDR3 sequence reads: CASTSGGRDEKLFF. CDR3 DNA sequence: TGTGCCAGCACGTCCGGGGGGCGCGACGAAAAACTGTTTTTT.

This clone came up once. The chain is built from TRBV19 and TRBJ1-5; D is unclear. Trimming shortened V by 3 bases and J by 2 bases, and 8 bases separated the two germline ends. The CDR3 length is 14 residues. In germline, CDR1 is LNHDA, CDR2 SQIVND (reference sequence). The CDR3 loop reads CASSIEGGNQPQHF. In DNA form, the CDR3 reads TGTGCCAGTAGTATCGAGGGAGGCAATCAGCCCCAGCATTTT.